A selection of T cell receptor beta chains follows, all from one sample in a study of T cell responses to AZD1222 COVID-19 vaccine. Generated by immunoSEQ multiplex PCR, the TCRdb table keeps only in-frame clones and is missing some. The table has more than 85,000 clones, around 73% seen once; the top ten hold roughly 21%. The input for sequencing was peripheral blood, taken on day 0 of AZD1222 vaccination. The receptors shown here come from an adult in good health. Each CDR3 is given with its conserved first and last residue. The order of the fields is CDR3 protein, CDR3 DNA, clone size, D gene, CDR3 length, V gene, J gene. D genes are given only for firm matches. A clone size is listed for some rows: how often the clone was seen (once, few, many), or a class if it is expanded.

CDR3: CASSSQFANEKLFF
DNA: TGTGCCAGCAGCTCGCAGTTTGCTAATGAAAAACTGTTTTTT
size: -
D: -
length: 14
V: TRBV7-9
J: TRBJ1-4

CDR3: CASSSSSGLSSYNEQFF
DNA: TGTGCCAGCAGCTCCTCGTCCGGTCTCAGCTCCTACAATGAGCAGTTCTTC
size: once
D: -
length: 17
V: TRBV11-2
J: TRBJ2-1

CDR3: CAISGTGGNQPQHF
DNA: TGTGCCATCAGTGGAACAGGGGGCAATCAGCCCCAGCATTTT
size: -
D: TRBD1
length: 14
V: TRBV10-3
J: TRBJ1-5

CDR3: CASSQGGGNYYGYTF
DNA: TGTGCCAGCAGCCAAGGCGGAGGGAATTACTATGGCTACACCTTC
size: -
D: -
length: 15
V: TRBV3-1/TRBV3-2
J: TRBJ1-2

CDR3: CATNRGPGNTIYF
DNA: TGTGCCACAAACAGGGGTCCTGGAAACACCATATATTTT
size: -
D: TRBD1
length: 13
V: TRBV19
J: TRBJ1-3

CDR3: CAISGTSGSSEQYF
DNA: TGTGCCATCAGTGGGACTAGCGGGAGCTCCGAGCAGTACTTC
size: -
D: TRBD2
length: 14
V: TRBV10-3
J: TRBJ2-7

CDR3: CASRFRDTGTGEQYF
DNA: TGTGCCAGCAGGTTCAGGGACACAGGAACTGGGGAGCAGTACTTC
size: -
D: -
length: 15
V: TRBV2
J: TRBJ2-7

CDR3: CASSRGQASQPQHF
DNA: TGTGCCAGCAGTCGAGGACAGGCTTCTCAGCCCCAGCATTTT
size: -
D: TRBD1
length: 14
V: TRBV28
J: TRBJ1-5

CDR3: CATSGRQGRGWGTDTQYF
DNA: TGTGCCACCAGCGGCCGACAGGGGAGAGGATGGGGCACAGATACGCAGTATTTT
size: -
D: TRBD1
length: 18
V: TRBV15
J: TRBJ2-3

CDR3: CASSPRTPSSRVSSYEQYF
DNA: TGTGCCAGCAGCCCACGGACACCCAGCTCCCGAGTAAGCTCCTACGAGCAGTACTTC
size: -
D: -
length: 19
V: TRBV3-1/TRBV3-2
J: TRBJ2-7

CDR3: CASSDPRGNQPQHF
DNA: TGTGCCAGCAGTGATCCCAGGGGCAATCAGCCCCAGCATTTT
size: -
D: -
length: 14
V: TRBV2
J: TRBJ1-5

CDR3: CASSRGTPPGAFF
DNA: TGTGCCAGCAGCCGCGGGACACCACCAGGAGCTTTCTTT
size: -
D: -
length: 13
V: TRBV3-1/TRBV3-2
J: TRBJ1-1

CDR3: CASSLDQSYEQYF
DNA: TGTGCCAGCTCACTAGACCAATCCTACGAGCAGTACTTC
size: -
D: -
length: 13
V: TRBV18
J: TRBJ2-7

CDR3: CAGQGEGTGELFF
DNA: TGTGCCGGACAGGGAGAAGGGACCGGGGAGCTGTTTTTT
size: -
D: TRBD1
length: 13
V: TRBV12-3/TRBV12-4
J: TRBJ2-2